A selection of T cell receptor beta chains follows, all from one sample in a study of shared clonotypes between healthy human individuals. The data were produced by immunoSEQ multiplex PCR, yet TCRdb's version contains in-frame clones alone and is incomplete. Found here are 500,000 to 550,000 clones, approximately 95% of them singletons; the top ten hold about 0.059%. Sequencing was performed on naive CD4+ T cells sorted from blood. Receptors were obtained from a woman aged 25 to 39 in good health. Each CDR3 is given with its conserved first and last residue. A D gene is named only where the DNA matches it firmly. Clone size is given for some rows only: seen once, a few or many times, or a class if the clone is expanded.

J gene,D gene,V gene,clone size,CDR3 protein,CDR3 DNA
TRBJ2-1,NA,TRBV5-1,once,CASSAGRDSPYNEQFF,TGCGCCAGCAGCGCCGGTAGGGACTCACCCTACAATGAGCAGTTCTTC
TRBJ1-1,NA,TRBV25-1,NA,CASSEYRAGTEAFF,TGTGCCAGCAGTGAATACAGGGCTGGCACTGAAGCTTTCTTT
TRBJ2-7,NA,TRBV28,NA,CASRRHYEQYF,TGTGCCAGCAGACGACACTACGAGCAGTACTTC
TRBJ2-1,NA,TRBV2,NA,CASSARGVVYNEQFF,TGTGCCAGCAGCGCCAGGGGGGTAGTGTACAATGAGCAGTTCTTC
TRBJ1-5,NA,TRBV6-6,NA,CASSSTGRDQPQHF,TGTGCCAGCAGTTCCACAGGGAGAGACCAGCCCCAGCATTTT
TRBJ2-3,NA,TRBV6-1,NA,CASSAAVSTDTQYF,TGTGCCAGCAGTGCGGCGGTTAGCACAGATACGCAGTATTTT
TRBJ2-6,NA,TRBV5-8,once,CASSLRNSGANVLTF,TGTGCCAGCAGCTTGCGGAACTCTGGGGCCAACGTCCTGACTTTC
TRBJ1-5,NA,TRBV20-1,NA,CSVGYQPQHF,TGCAGCGTTGGGTATCAGCCCCAGCATTTT
TRBJ1-5,TRBD1,TRBV6-5,once,CASSNTGDQPQHF,TGTGCCAGCAGTAATACAGGGGATCAGCCCCAGCATTTT
TRBJ2-7,NA,TRBV28,NA,CASSQTLTYEQYF,TGTGCCAGCTCTCAAACGTTAACCTACGAGCAGTACTTC
TRBJ2-7,NA,TRBV11-1,NA,CASTPNPRNEQYF,TGTGCCAGCACCCCGAACCCTAGGAACGAGCAGTACTTC
TRBJ2-5,NA,TRBV5-1,NA,CASSLELGPKETQYF,TGCGCCAGCAGCTTGGAGCTGGGGCCTAAAGAGACCCAGTACTTC
TRBJ1-4,NA,TRBV5-5,NA,CASSSSQGLSEKLFF,TGTGCCAGCAGCTCAAGTCAGGGGCTTTCGGAAAAACTGTTTTTT
TRBJ2-7,TRBD2,TRBV11-2,NA,CASKFLAGVPYEQYF,TGTGCCAGCAAATTCTTGGCGGGAGTACCCTACGAGCAGTACTTC
TRBJ2-3,TRBD2,TRBV2,NA,CASSDRREWGDTQYF,TGTGCCAGCAGTGATCGGCGGGAGTGGGGAGATACGCAGTATTTT
TRBJ2-2,TRBD2,TRBV19,NA,CASRLRSSGSNTGELFF,TGTGCCAGTAGGTTGAGGTCTAGCGGGAGTAACACCGGGGAGCTGTTTTTT
TRBJ2-2,NA,TRBV28,NA,CASSAGDNTGELFF,TGTGCCAGCAGTGCAGGGGACAACACCGGGGAGCTGTTTTTT
TRBJ2-7,NA,TRBV7-9,NA,CASSLIIHRSSYEQYF,TGTGCCAGCAGCTTAATAATACACCGGAGCTCCTACGAGCAGTACTTC
TRBJ1-4,NA,TRBV7-9,NA,CASSLTATNEKLFF,TGTGCCAGCAGCTTAACAGCAACTAATGAAAAACTGTTTTTT
TRBJ1-4,NA,TRBV5-1,NA,CASSLAQPATNEKLFF,TGCGCCAGCAGCTTGGCCCAACCTGCAACTAATGAAAAACTGTTTTTT
TRBJ1-5,TRBD1,TRBV10-3,once,CAISESRGRRGNQPQHF,TGTGCCATCAGTGAGTCTAGGGGGCGGAGGGGCAATCAGCCCCAGCATTTT
TRBJ2-7,TRBD1,TRBV19,NA,CASGARTGTYEQYF,TGTGCCAGTGGAGCTAGGACAGGGACCTACGAGCAGTACTTC
TRBJ2-1,TRBD1,TRBV29-1,NA,CSVTGTGNNEQFF,TGCAGCGTAACCGGGACAGGGAACAATGAGCAGTTCTTC
TRBJ2-7,TRBD2,TRBV28,NA,CASSLLANLYEQYF,TGTGCCAGCAGTCTACTAGCGAATCTCTACGAGCAGTACTTC
TRBJ2-7,NA,TRBV19,NA,CASSIQGGYEQYF,TGTGCCAGTAGTATACAGGGGGGCTACGAGCAGTACTTC
TRBJ1-6,TRBD1,TRBV7-2,once,CASSRQGATPPLHF,TGTGCCAGCAGCCGACAGGGGGCGACCCCACCCCTCCACTTT
TRBJ2-3,NA,TRBV7-2,NA,CASSLGTAGGTDTQYF,TGTGCCAGCAGCTTAGGGACCGCCGGGGGTACAGATACGCAGTATTTT
TRBJ2-3,TRBD1,TRBV28,once,CASSYPQQGWGTDTQYF,TGTGCCAGCAGTTATCCCCAACAGGGGTGGGGCACAGATACGCAGTATTTT
TRBJ2-7,NA,TRBV28,NA,CASSNRAYEQYF,TGTGCCAGTAGCAACAGAGCCTACGAGCAGTACTTC
TRBJ2-7,NA,TRBV28,NA,CASSLGGTPKPYEQYF,TGTGCCAGCAGTTTAGGAGGGACCCCGAAACCCTACGAGCAGTACTTC
TRBJ2-3,TRBD2,TRBV28,once,CATHPGLANLPQYF,TGTGCCACACATCCGGGACTAGCGAATTTGCCGCAGTATTTT
TRBJ2-7,TRBD2,TRBV28,NA,CASSPSSGGTYEQYF,TGTGCCAGCAGCCCCTCTAGCGGGGGAACCTACGAGCAGTACTTC
TRBJ2-1,TRBD2,TRBV11-2,NA,CASSAGTSDYNEQFF,TGTGCCAGCAGCGCAGGGACTAGCGACTACAATGAGCAGTTCTTC
TRBJ2-7,TRBD1,TRBV5-5,NA,CASSPPGQGTEQYF,TGTGCCAGCAGCCCTCCGGGACAGGGGACCGAGCAGTACTTC
TRBJ2-6,NA,TRBV4-2,NA,CASRLGTAVSGANVLTF,TGTGCCAGCAGACTCGGGACGGCCGTCTCTGGGGCCAACGTCCTGACTTTC
TRBJ1-1,TRBD1,TRBV7-8,NA,CASSLALWTGANTEAFF,TGTGCCAGCAGCTTAGCGCTTTGGACAGGGGCCAACACTGAAGCTTTCTTT
TRBJ2-6,NA,TRBV18,NA,CASSPGGAGANVLTF,TGTGCCAGCTCACCTGGGGGAGCTGGGGCCAACGTCCTGACTTTC
TRBJ1-2,NA,TRBV29-1,NA,CSVGRGGGYGYTF,TGCAGCGTCGGCAGGGGAGGTGGCTATGGCTACACCTTC
TRBJ2-3,NA,TRBV7-8,NA,CASSLTENTDTQYF,TGTGCCAGCAGCTTAACGGAAAACACAGATACGCAGTATTTT
TRBJ1-2,NA,TRBV28,NA,CASTKPQDLLLRF,TGTGCCAGCACCAAACCTCAGGATCTTCTTTTGCGCTTC
TRBJ2-7,NA,TRBV5-6,NA,CASSFGPGYEQYF,TGTGCCAGCAGCTTTGGTCCGGGCTACGAGCAGTACTTC
TRBJ2-2,TRBD1,TRBV28,NA,CASGTGSANTGELFF,TGTGCCAGCGGGACAGGGTCAGCGAACACCGGGGAGCTGTTTTTT
TRBJ2-3,NA,TRBV10-3,once,CAIGITDTQYF,TGTGCCATCGGGATAACAGATACGCAGTATTTT
TRBJ1-4,NA,TRBV28,NA,CASSLGGTKREKLFF,TGTGCCAGCAGTCTAGGCGGGACTAAGCGCGAAAAACTGTTTTTT
TRBJ2-7,TRBD2,TRBV4-1,NA,CASSQKTSGRAYEQYF,TGCGCCAGCAGCCAAAAAACTAGCGGGAGGGCTTACGAGCAGTACTTC
TRBJ2-5,TRBD2,TRBV5-1,NA,CASSPVAGEETQYF,TGCGCCAGCAGTCCTGTAGCGGGAGAAGAGACCCAGTACTTC
TRBJ2-3,NA,TRBV13,NA,CASSPKISTDTQYF,TGTGCCAGCAGCCCGAAAATAAGCACAGATACGCAGTATTTT
TRBJ2-5,NA,TRBV28,once,CASQGLGGAQETQYF,TGTGCCAGCCAGGGTCTTGGCGGGGCACAAGAGACCCAGTACTTC
TRBJ2-3,NA,TRBV5-1,NA,CASTEGTALVTDTQYF,TGCGCCAGCACCGAAGGGACGGCCCTAGTCACAGATACGCAGTATTTT